The clone carrying this TCR beta chain appeared a few times. Its specificity is not known. CDR3 length: 13 amino acids. V was trimmed by 8 bases and J by 4 bases, leaving 13 bases between them. The sample belongs to a study of response to subunit inactivated influenza vaccine. TCRdb redid the calling of the RT-PCR reads with MiXCR, one entry per CDR3 protein. Among 500,000 or so distinct CDR3 sequences listed, about 15% were seen once. Broader study findings: Authors suggested each seasonal influenza vaccination recruits few new T cells.

The TCR sequence derives from a man in his fifties or sixties who received an inactivated influenza vaccine. This specimen consisted of CD4+ T cells sorted from PBMCs, obtained about 23 months after vaccination. V gene TRBV12-3 or TRBV12-4 combines with J gene TRBJ2-3, with D perhaps given as TRBD1 or TRBD2 (6 bases each). Here the CDR3 DNA reads TGTGCCAGCGGGACTGGGGGCTCAGATACGCAGTATTTT. It translates to CASGTGGSDTQYF.